This TCR beta chain appears in the sequencing data of a study of T cell responses to AZD1222 COVID-19 vaccine (dated by TCRdb to about 2021). About the investigation overall: A total of 233 trial participants underwent TCR sequencing, of whom about 210 had received two doses of AZD1222 and around 26 had received two doses of the MenACWY control vaccine. Trial participants were enrolled by age into 18-55, 56-69 and 70-plus year subgroups, with around 150, 28 and 57 TCR-sequenced participants respectively.

Concerning this clone itself: It has no known antigen specificity.

Broader findings and caveats from the paper: Because no day 14 peak-response samples were available, the repertoires could be characterized only after the peak T cell response. Conclusions about previously exposed vaccinees are limited, since just five or six AZD1222 recipients were seropositive for SARS-CoV-2 at baseline. Vaccine-associated CD4 TCRs spanned the whole spike protein, with dominant responses in regions 160-218 and 743-854. The 56-69-year group was small, and its depth increase did not reach significance, likely because of low power. Spike-specific TCR breadth and depth rose significantly after two AZD1222 doses compared with day 0 and with MenACWY recipients. Nearly half of unique spike-specific TCRs reportedly recognized epitopes outside regions mutated in the B.1.351 and B.1.1.7 variants. Participants were mostly white British and included more females than males, and it was suggested by the authors that clonal diversity may have been underestimated.

According to the study, the label for this sample's time point signals: baseline before first vaccination. Vaccinee samples came from UK trials COV001 and COV002, including a single-blind randomized controlled phase 2/3 trial of AZD1222 (ChAdOx1 nCoV-19) in healthy adults. For TCRbeta chain sequencing, PBMC samples from trial participants were taken at day 0 and at day 28 after the second dose. The CDR3 regions of human TCRbeta chains were analyzed by immunosequencing. Concerning the study's data processing: TCRs in the repertoires were matched against a reference library of SARS-CoV-2-specific TCRs that had been generated with the MIRA antigen-specificity platform. Breadth was defined as the fraction of unique TCRs that were SARS-CoV-2-associated. Depth was defined as the fraction of total T cells that were SARS-CoV-2-associated. Using the MIRA data, each spike-specific TCR was assigned both to the spike region to which the TCR was reactive and to a CD4 or CD8 class. Log10-transformed breadth and depth values were compared by one-way ANOVA with Sidak's multiple comparisons tests. What TCRdb holds here is the immuneACCESS table cut down to in-frame rearrangements. Part of the clones is not present; checked against another copy, under half of the missing clones reflect an unresolved V gene, and the others are unexplained. Clonal size and the V and J genes are those of that table, whereas D and trimming came from the DNA. The record for this sample contains some 150,000 clones. 2% to 2.5% of the sample is taken by the ten largest.

V lost 3 bases and J lost 8 bases; the stretch between them is 11 bases long. Its CDR3 holds 13 amino acids, cysteine through phenylalanine. Only the CDR3 DNA is retained, 39 bases long and in frame from the first base. Looking up the germline V gene (reference sequence) yields CDR1 SEHNR and CDR2 FQNEAQ. Sequences were obtained from peripheral blood. This receptor was obtained from an adult in good health. The sequence links TRBV7-9 to TRBJ2-4; no D gene can be assigned with confidence. The DNA sequence is given as TGTGCCAGCAGCTTGAACAGTGAACACATTCAGTACTTC. Its protein reads: CASSLNSEHIQYF.